The source of this TCR beta chain is a study of early T cells in non-severe SARS-CoV-2 infection. As for the study in general: Alpha and beta chains were unpaired, from unsorted whole-blood bulk RNA.

This clonotype was seen repeatedly, ten times or more. The antigen is undetermined. Whole-study findings and limits: Matching with VDJdb favored anti-spike CD8 responses (missing private and CD4 specificities).

This CDR3 is 17 amino acids long. Germline V gene data show CDR1 as SNHLY and CDR2 as FYNNEI. Germline trimming cut 7 bases from V and 4 bases from J; bases unmatched to any gene: 15. Attached unique molecular identifiers marked individual cDNA molecules. TCRdb redid the calling of the 5' RACE reads with MiXCR, one entry per CDR3 protein. Of 54,000 or so distinct CDR3 sequences in the sample, 5.6% were seen once. Specimen: whole blood. The origin of this receptor is an adult who was a healthcare worker with PCR-confirmed SARS-CoV-2 infection or an uninfected control (not recorded which). The V call is TRBV2, the J call TRBJ2-1, with 8 bases matching TRBD2. The CDR3 is CASTRSTSGTPYNEQFF. CDR3 bases: TGTGCCAGCACCCGGTCAACTAGCGGAACTCCTTACAATGAGCAGTTCTTC.